A single sample is the source of the 14 T cell receptor beta chains below, sequenced in a study of identifying expanded T cells in peripheral blood. TCRdb keeps only in-frame clones here, not all; method: immunoSEQ multiplex PCR. The sample yields 80,000 to 90,000 clones, approximately 86% seen once. The sequencing sample was made of blood. The receptors shown here come from a person aged 18 to 70 in good health.

The chain recombines TRBV18 with TRBJ1-3, with a tentative D call TRBD1 (5 bases). The V end lost 4 bases, the J end lost 4 bases, and 8 bases lay between the germline ends. The CDR3 has 13 residues. Germline CDR1 is KGHSH and CDR2 is LQKENI. The CDR3: CASSRDLGNTIYF. The CDR3 region has the DNA TGTGCCAGCTCACGGGACTTGGGAAACACCATATATTTT.

Only one count was recorded for this clone. The rearrangement links TRBV6-1 to TRBJ2-2; D ambiguous. This CDR3 is 14 amino acids long. Germline CDR1 MNHNS, CDR2 SASEGT. V gave up 0 bases and J gave up 9 bases, with 11 bases separating them. The CDR3 DNA reads as TGTGCCAGCAGTGAAGCTTTGAATGGGAGGGAGCTGTTTTTT. Translating gives CASSEALNGRELFF.

The rearrangement uses TRBV18 and TRBJ2-3, with D maybe TRBD1 (7 bases). V lost 3 bases to trimming and J lost 0 bases, with 16 bases between them. The CDR3 consists of 17 residues. CDR1 is KGHSH and CDR2 is LQKENI in the germline V gene. CDR3: CASSPRVSGGSTDTQYF. DNA of the CDR3: TGTGCCAGCTCACCTAGGGTCTCAGGGGGGAGCACAGATACGCAGTATTTT.

The chain carries TRBV7-9 and TRBJ1-6; D is undetermined. CDR3 length equals 15 residues. V lost 4 bases and J 4 bases, leaving 11 bases between the germline ends. Germline CDR1 and CDR2: SEHNR and FQNEAQ (reference sequence). CDR3 in DNA: TGTGCCAGCAGCTCGGACCGGACGTATAATTCACCCCTCCACTTT. Translated: CASSSDRTYNSPLHF.

The gene calls are TRBV7-7 and TRBJ2-5; D assignment may be TRBD1 or TRBD2 (7 bases each). Germline-derived CDR1 and CDR2 are SSHAT and FNYEAQ (reference sequence). The CDR3 is 14 amino acids. V shed 2 bases and J shed 5 bases, with 12 bases lying between them. CDR3 sequence: CASSLTGEGETQYF. The CDR3 DNA follows: TGTGCCAGCAGCTTAACAGGGGAGGGGGAGACCCAGTACTTC. The full variable domain, with the rest looked up from reference TRBV7-7 and TRBJ2-5, is GAGVSQSPRYKVTKRGQDVTLRCDPISSHATLYWYQQALGQGPEFLTYFNYEAQPDKSGLPSDRFSAERPEGSISTLTIQRTEQRDSAMYRCASSLTGEGETQYFGPGTRLLVL.

Written as DNA, the CDR3 is TGTGCCAGCAGCCCGGGGGACTATGGCTACACCTTC. Amino acids: CASSPGDYGYTF. The rearrangement uses TRBV5-4 and TRBJ1-2; tentatively, D is TRBD1 (5 bases). The CDR3 has 12 residues. V shed 4 bases and J shed 3 bases, with 7 bases lying between them. The V gene's germline CDR1 is SGHNT and CDR2 YYREEE (reference sequence). The whole variable domain, remainder taken from reference TRBV5-4 and TRBJ1-2, is ETGVTQSPTHLIKTRGQQVTLRCSSQSGHNTVSWYQQALGQGPQFIFQYYREEENGRGNFPPRFSGLQFPNYSSELNVNALELDDSALYLCASSPGDYGYTFGSGTRLTVV.

This rearrangement joins TRBV19 to TRBJ2-7; TRBD2 matches at 7 bases. V was pared by 6 bases and J by 2 bases, with 4 bases of the junction left unmatched. This CDR3 is built from 13 residues. In germline, CDR1 is LNHDA, CDR2 SQIVND (reference sequence). The CDR3 sequence is CASSASGAYEQYF. As DNA, the CDR3 is TGTGCCAGTAGCGCTAGCGGAGCCTACGAGCAGTACTTC.

This chain connects TRBV7-2 to TRBJ2-1; weak D call: TRBD1 (6 bases). The CDR3 has 16 residues. Deletions cut 4 bases from V and 0 bases from J, with 13 bases between. Germline assignment: CDR1 SGHTA and CDR2 FQGNSA. The CDR3, as DNA: TGTGCCAGCAGCTCTGGGGGACATAGCTCCTACAATGAGCAGTTCTTC. The encoded protein is CASSSGGHSSYNEQFF.

The chain has TRBV27 and TRBJ2-5; 10 bases match TRBD2. Germline CDR1 is MNHEY and CDR2 is SMNVEV (reference sequence). The CDR3 covers 17 residues. V was pared by 0 bases and J by 1 base, with 5 bases of the junction left unmatched. CDR3 sequence (DNA): TGTGCCAGCAGTTTATCGGTTAGCGGGGGGATCCAAGAGACCCAGTACTTC. It is translated as CASSLSVSGGIQETQYF.

This clone occurred once. This chain links TRBV10-2 with TRBJ2-7; D is possibly TRBD2 (6 bases). The ends were cut back, 6 bases at V and 0 bases at J, with 6 bases in the middle. Germline-derived CDR1 and CDR2 are WSHSY and SAAADI. This CDR3 region has 12 residues. In DNA form, the CDR3 reads TGCGCCAGCAGGGGAGGCTCCTACGAGCAGTACTTC. This encodes CASRGGSYEQYF.

In DNA form, the CDR3 reads TGCGCCAGCAGCCAGGAGTTTGACAGGTTAGCGAACACCGGGGAGCTGTTTTTT. As protein: CASSQEFDRLANTGELFF. The chain joins TRBV4-1 to TRBJ2-2; the D gene is possibly TRBD1 (6 bases). The CDR3 runs 18 residues. The V end lost 3 bases, the J end lost 0 bases, and 17 bases lay between the germline ends. Germline-derived CDR1 and CDR2 are MGHRA and YSYEKL.

As DNA, the CDR3 is TGTGCCAGCACGCTTCCCGGGGATGGCTACACCTTC. Its protein is CASTLPGDGYTF. The J gene is TRBJ1-2, the V gene TRBV6-5; D is ambiguous. This CDR3 has 12 residues. Trimming pared 7 bases from V and 6 bases from J, leaving 12 bases between. The germline V gene has CDR1 MNHEY and CDR2 SVGAGI.

The gene calls are TRBV7-2 and TRBJ1-2; a possible D gene is TRBD1 (6 bases). The length of the CDR3 is 15 residues. Germline assignment: CDR1 SGHTA and CDR2 FQGNSA. Trimming took off 1 base at V and 4 bases at J, with 13 bases between the two ends. The CDR3 is CASSLGPGGPYGYTF. DNA of the CDR3: TGTGCCAGCAGCTTAGGGCCGGGGGGCCCCTATGGCTACACCTTC.

This chain connects TRBV6-5 to TRBJ2-2, with D perhaps TRBD1 or TRBD2 (5 bases each). V was cut by 7 bases and J by 4 bases, with 13 bases left in between. Germline V gene sequence: CDR1 MNHEY, CDR2 SVGAGI. This CDR3 spans 14 amino acids. Here the CDR3 DNA reads TGTGCCAGCACTGGACACGGGGCCACCGGGGAGCTGTTTTTT. Its translation is CASTGHGATGELFF.